The TCR beta chain under discussion was sequenced for a study of regulatory T cells in long-lasting Graves disease. Overall study results and limits: Persistent disease showed a preference for TRBV28, TRBJ1-2 and TRBJ2-5.

TCR beta libraries were built with iRepertoire HTBI primers and Arm-PCR of CDR3 regions. Each CDR3 protein gets one entry after TCRdb re-called the multiplex PCR reads with MiXCR. The repertoire holds about 440,000 distinct CDR3 sequences, 15% seen once, with around 17% in the top ten. Turning to this clonotype: As yet, its antigen is unknown.

The CDR3 sequence is 14 residues long. Germline CDR1 is MNHEY and CDR2 is SVGAGI. V shed 0 bases and J shed 1 base, with 4 bases lying between them. Time point noted: newly diagnosed GD, antithyroid drugs for less than 3 months. PBMC-extracted RNA yielded the TCR library. A volume of about 9.9 milliliters of peripheral blood was collected in EDTA tubes. These data are also associated with another study on T cells in Graves' hyperthyroidism and ophthalmopathy.

The chain employs TRBV6-5 and TRBJ2-1; D is ambiguous. The sequence derives from a woman between 25 and 40 years old with Graves disease. Sequenced material: peripheral blood mononuclear cells (PBMCs), taken at new diagnosis, from a patient treated with antithyroid drugs. The CDR3 sequence is CASSYSNSYNEQFF. For the CDR3, the DNA is TGTGCCAGCAGTTACTCGAATTCCTACAATGAGCAGTTCTTC.